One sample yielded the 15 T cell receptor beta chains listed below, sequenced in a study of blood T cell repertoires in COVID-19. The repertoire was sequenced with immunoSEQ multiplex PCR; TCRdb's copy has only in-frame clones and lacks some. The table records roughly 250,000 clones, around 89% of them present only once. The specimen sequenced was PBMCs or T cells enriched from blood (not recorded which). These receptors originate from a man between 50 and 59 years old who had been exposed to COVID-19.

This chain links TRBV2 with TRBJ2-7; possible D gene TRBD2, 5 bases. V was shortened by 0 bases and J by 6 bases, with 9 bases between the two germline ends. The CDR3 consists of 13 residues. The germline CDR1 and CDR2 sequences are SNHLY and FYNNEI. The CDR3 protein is CASSEAGVPEQYV. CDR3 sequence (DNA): TGTGCCAGCAGTGAAGCGGGAGTACCCGAGCAGTACGTC.

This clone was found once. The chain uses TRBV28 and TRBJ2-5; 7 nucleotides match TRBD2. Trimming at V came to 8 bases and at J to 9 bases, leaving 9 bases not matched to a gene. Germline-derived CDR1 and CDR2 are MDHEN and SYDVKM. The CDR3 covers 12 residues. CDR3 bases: TGTGCCAGCGTTGGGGGGGTCAGGGCCCAGTACTTC. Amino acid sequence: CASVGGVRAQYF.

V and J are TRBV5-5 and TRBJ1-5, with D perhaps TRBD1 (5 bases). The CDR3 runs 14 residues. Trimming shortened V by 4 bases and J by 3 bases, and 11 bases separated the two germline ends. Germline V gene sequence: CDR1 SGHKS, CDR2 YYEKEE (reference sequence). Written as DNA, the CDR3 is TGTGCCAGCAGCCAAGGGACTAACAATCAGCCCCAGCATTTT. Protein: CASSQGTNNQPQHF. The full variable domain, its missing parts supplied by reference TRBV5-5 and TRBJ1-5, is DAGVTQSPTHLIKTRGQQVTLRCSPISGHKSVSWYQQVLGQGPQFIFQYYEKEERGRGNFPDRFSARQFPNYSSELNVNALLLGDSALYLCASSQGTNNQPQHFGDGTRLSIL.

CDR3 residues: CASSFDPGANYGYTF. The CDR3 bases are TGCGCCAGCAGCTTCGACCCCGGAGCTAACTATGGCTACACCTTC. This chain joins TRBV5-1 and TRBJ1-2; unclear D gene. Germline assignment: CDR1 SGHRS and CDR2 YFSETQ. The CDR3 spans 15 residues. Trimming took off 2 bases at V and 0 bases at J, with 11 bases between the two ends.

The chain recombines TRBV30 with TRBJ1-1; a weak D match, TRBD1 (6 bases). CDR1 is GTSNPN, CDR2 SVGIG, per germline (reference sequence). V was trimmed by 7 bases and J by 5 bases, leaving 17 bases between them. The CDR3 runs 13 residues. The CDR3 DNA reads TGTGCCTCCCGGGGGGCCCAGGCGACTGAAGCTTTCTTT. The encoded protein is CASRGAQATEAFF.

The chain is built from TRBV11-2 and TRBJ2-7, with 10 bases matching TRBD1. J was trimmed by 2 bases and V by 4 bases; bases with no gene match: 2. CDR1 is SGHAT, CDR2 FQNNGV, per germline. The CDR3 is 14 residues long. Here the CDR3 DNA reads TGTGCCAGCAGCTACGACAGGGGGCCCTACGAGCAGTACTTC. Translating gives CASSYDRGPYEQYF.

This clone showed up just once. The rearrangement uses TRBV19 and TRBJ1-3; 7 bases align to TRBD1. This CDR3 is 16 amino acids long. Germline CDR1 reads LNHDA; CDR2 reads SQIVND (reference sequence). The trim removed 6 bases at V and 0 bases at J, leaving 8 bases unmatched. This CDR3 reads CASSPKGQVSGNTIYF. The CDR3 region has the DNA TGTGCCAGTAGCCCAAAAGGACAGGTCTCTGGAAACACCATATATTTT.

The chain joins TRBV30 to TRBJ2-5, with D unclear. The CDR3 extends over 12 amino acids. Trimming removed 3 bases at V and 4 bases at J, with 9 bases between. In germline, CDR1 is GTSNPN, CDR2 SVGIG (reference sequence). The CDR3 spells CAWSVVPETQYF. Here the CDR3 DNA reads TGTGCCTGGAGCGTTGTTCCAGAGACCCAGTACTTC.

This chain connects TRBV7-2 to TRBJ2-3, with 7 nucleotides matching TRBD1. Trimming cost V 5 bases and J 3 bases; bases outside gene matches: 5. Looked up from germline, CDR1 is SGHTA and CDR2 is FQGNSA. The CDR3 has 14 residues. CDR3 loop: CASSPDRATDTQYF. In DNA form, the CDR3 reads TGTGCCAGCAGCCCAGACAGGGCGACAGATACGCAGTATTTT.

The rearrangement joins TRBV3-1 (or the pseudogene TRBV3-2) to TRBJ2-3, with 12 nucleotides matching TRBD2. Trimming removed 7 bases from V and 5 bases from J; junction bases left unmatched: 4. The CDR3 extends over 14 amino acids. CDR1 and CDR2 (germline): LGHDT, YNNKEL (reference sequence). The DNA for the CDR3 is TGTGCCAGCACCCTAGCGGGGGGGGGAGATACGCAGTATTTT. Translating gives CASTLAGGGDTQYF.

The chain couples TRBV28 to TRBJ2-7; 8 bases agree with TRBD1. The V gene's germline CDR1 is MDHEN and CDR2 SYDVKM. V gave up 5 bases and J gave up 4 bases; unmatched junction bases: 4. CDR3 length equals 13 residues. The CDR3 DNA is TGTGCCAGCAGTCTTACAGGGGGGTACGAGCAGTACTTC. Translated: CASSLTGGYEQYF. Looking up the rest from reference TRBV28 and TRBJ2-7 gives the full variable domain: DVKVTQSSRYLVKRTGEKVFLECVQDMDHENMFWYRQDPGLGLRLIYFSYDVKMKEKGDIPEGYSVSREKKERFSLILESASTNQTSMYLCASSLTGGYEQYFGPGTRLTVT.

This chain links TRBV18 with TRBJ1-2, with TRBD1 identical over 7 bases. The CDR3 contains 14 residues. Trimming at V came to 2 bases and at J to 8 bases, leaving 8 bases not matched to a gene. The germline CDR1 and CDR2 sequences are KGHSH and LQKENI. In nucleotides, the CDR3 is TGTGCCAGCTCACCAGTTGACAGGGTTGACGGCTACACCTTC. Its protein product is CASSPVDRVDGYTF.

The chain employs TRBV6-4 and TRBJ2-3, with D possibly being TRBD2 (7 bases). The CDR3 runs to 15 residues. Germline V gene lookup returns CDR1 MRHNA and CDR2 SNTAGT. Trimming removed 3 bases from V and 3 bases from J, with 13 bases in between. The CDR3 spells CASSDRGASTDTQYF. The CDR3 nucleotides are TGTGCCAGCAGTGATCGGGGGGCGTCGACAGATACGCAGTATTTT.

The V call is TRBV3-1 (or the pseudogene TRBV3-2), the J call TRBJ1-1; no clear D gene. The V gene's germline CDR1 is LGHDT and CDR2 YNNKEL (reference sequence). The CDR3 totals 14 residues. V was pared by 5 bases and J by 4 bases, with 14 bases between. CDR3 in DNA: TGTGCCAGCAGCTACGCGGCAGCGGGCACTGAAGCTTTCTTT. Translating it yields CASSYAAAGTEAFF.

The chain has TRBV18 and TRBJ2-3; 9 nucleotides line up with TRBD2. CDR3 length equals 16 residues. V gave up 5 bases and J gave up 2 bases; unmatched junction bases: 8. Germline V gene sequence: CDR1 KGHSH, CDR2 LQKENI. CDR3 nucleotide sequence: TGTGCCAGCTCAGAGCTTCTAGCGGGAAACACAGATACGCAGTATTTT. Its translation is CASSELLAGNTDTQYF.